This TCR beta chain appears in the sequencing data of a study of T cells in localized non-small cell lung cancer. Study outcomes and limitations: Because researchers sequenced only one region of the tumor, heterogeneity is still possible. A denser population of T cells in blood accompanied longer overall survival. Turning up in adjacent lung were a median approximately 60 of the top 100 tumor clones. Uninvolved adjacent lung showed higher T cell clonality than tumor.

In the case of this clone: The antigen remains unidentified.

Clones were sequenced by immunoSEQ multiplex PCR, and TCRdb holds only the in-frame ones, with some missing. The data show some 50,000 clones, with around nine tenths seen just once and roughly a sixth held by the top ten. The V and J ends lost 4 bases and 6 bases respectively, with 3 bases between them. Germline CDR1 and CDR2: SQVTM and ANQGSEA. The CDR3 covers 10 residues. This chain links TRBV29-1 with TRBJ1-4; D call uncertain. The specimen was PBMCs, collected before any cancer treatment. The receptor was derived from a female donor with stage II lung adenocarcinoma. The CDR3 DNA reads TGCAGCGTTGGGGATGAAAAACTGTTTTTT. It encodes CSVGDEKLFF.